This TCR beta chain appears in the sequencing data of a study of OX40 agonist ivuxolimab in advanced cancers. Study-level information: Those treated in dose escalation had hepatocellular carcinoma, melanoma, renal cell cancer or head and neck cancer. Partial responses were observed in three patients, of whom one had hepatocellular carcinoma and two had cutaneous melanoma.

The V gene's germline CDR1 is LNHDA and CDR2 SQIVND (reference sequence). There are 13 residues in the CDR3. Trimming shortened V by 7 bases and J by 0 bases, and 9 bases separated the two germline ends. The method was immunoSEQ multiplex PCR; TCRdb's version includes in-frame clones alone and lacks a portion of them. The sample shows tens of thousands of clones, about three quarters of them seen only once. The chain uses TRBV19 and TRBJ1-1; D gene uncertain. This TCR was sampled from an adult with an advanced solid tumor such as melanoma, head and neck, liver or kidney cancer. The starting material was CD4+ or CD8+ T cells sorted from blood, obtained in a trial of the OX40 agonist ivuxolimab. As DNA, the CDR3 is TGTGCCAGTACCTTACACATGAACACTGAAGCTTTCTTT. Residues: CASTLHMNTEAFF.